The 5 T cell receptor beta chains below all came from one sample that was sequenced in a study of cytomegalovirus exposure and HLA in healthy donors. Vbeta (60) and Jbeta (13) primers were used in the PCR. This table comes from immunoSEQ multiplex PCR, and its TCRdb copy is limited to in-frame clones, with some not included. The repertoire includes around 230,000 clones, about three quarters of them detected once, and over 1.5% sits in the top ten. Specimen: PBMCs. These TCRs come from a male donor in good health and CMV-seronegative.

As DNA, the CDR3 is TGTGCCACCAGCAGAGATAGGGGGAGCTCCTACGAGCAGTACTTC. Its protein product is CATSRDRGSSYEQYF. V and J are TRBV15 and TRBJ2-7; possibly TRBD1 for D (6 bases). V was pared by 0 bases and J by 0 bases, with 9 bases between. Germline lookup yields CDR1 LNHNV and CDR2 YYDKDF (reference sequence). The CDR3 contains 15 residues.

The chain uses TRBV27 and TRBJ2-7, with 8 bases matching TRBD1. Germline V gene sequence: CDR1 MNHEY, CDR2 SMNVEV (reference sequence). The CDR3 length is 15 residues. V lost 6 bases, J lost 6 bases, and 13 bases stayed unmatched. DNA of the CDR3: TGTGCCAGCAGGTTCACCCCTCAGACAGGGGCCGAGCAGTACTTC. The encoded protein is CASRFTPQTGAEQYF.

V and J are TRBV4-1 and TRBJ2-3; D call uncertain. CDR1 is MGHRA, CDR2 YSYEKL, per germline. Trimming took off 0 bases at V and 4 bases at J, with 14 bases between the two ends. The CDR3 has 16 residues. CDR3 protein: CASSQDSIALADTQYF. In DNA form, the CDR3 reads TGCGCCAGCAGCCAAGACTCTATCGCACTCGCAGATACGCAGTATTTT.

This chain connects TRBV10-1 to TRBJ2-7; TRBD2 agrees at 9 bases. The length of the CDR3 is 15 residues. The J segment lost 2 bases and the V segment lost 2 bases, leaving 4 bases of the junction unmatched. Germline CDR1 is WNHNN and CDR2 is SYGVQD (reference sequence). DNA of the CDR3: TGCGCCAGCAGTGAGCTCTCTAGCGGGGCCTACGAGCAGTACTTC. Encoded protein: CASSELSSGAYEQYF.

About this clone: A read error may produce the germline difference seen at one junction end. The CDR3 DNA is TGTGCCAGCAGCACCAGGACAGTCTATAATTCACCCTTCCACTTT. The encoded protein is CASSTRTVYNSPFHF. The chain couples TRBV7-2 to TRBJ1-6, with a tentative D call TRBD1 (6 bases). Germline V gene data show CDR1 as SGHTA and CDR2 as FQGNSA. The CDR3 extends over 15 amino acids.